The present entry profiles one T cell receptor beta chain with its context. Antigen specificity is unknown. The treatment denotes: approximately nine-day PBMC culture with coronavirus spike peptide pools or control peptides (ViraFEST assay). Via ViraFEST, peptide pools expanded antigen-specific T cells before TCR sequencing. The source of the sample is a study of vaccination and CD4 T cells after COVID-19. Study-level information: Six males and four females constituted the convalescent cohort, two of whom were Hispanic. Overlapping spike peptides of SARS-CoV-2, HCoV-NL63, HCoV-OC43 and HCoV-229E were used, and cells were stimulated with them.

Scientists ran DNA taken from cultured CD4+ T cells through the Oncomine TCR Beta short-read assay for sequencing. DNA came from CD4+ T cells after culture. Each CDR3 protein is one row after TCRdb ran MiXCR on the PCR reads. This table holds more than 11,000 distinct CDR3 sequences, over 50% found once. The germline gives CDR1 SGHTA, CDR2 FQGNSA. The V and J ends lost 5 bases and 5 bases respectively, with 18 bases between them. The CDR3 has 15 residues. The genes are TRBV7-2 and TRBJ1-2, with a weak D call TRBD1 (5 bases). The clonotype was recovered from a human donor who had recovered from COVID-19. Sequences were obtained from CD4+ T cells from blood, cultured in vitro. CDR3 loop: CASSIPRGINYGYTF. The CDR3 bases are TGTGCCAGCAGCATTCCTCGGGGGATAAATTATGGCTACACCTTC.